This TCR beta chain was recorded in a study of blood T cell repertoires in COVID-19. Study-level information: Sites in the United States, Italy and Spain provided acute and convalescent COVID-19 samples. From T cells, B-cell-depleted T cells, or PBMCs came the material, which was cDNA or gDNA.

V lost 6 bases, J lost 3 bases, and 16 bases lay in between. CDR1 SSHAT and CDR2 FNYEAQ come from the germline V gene (reference sequence). The CDR3 spans 15 residues. Repertoires were generated with immunoSEQ multiplex PCR, while TCRdb's copy carries only in-frame clones and drops some. Of some 300,000 clones listed, approximately 90% are singletons. Patients of the Seattle cohort, enrolled during active infection, were followed longitudinally. The sequenced sample was peripheral blood. The genes are TRBV7-7 and TRBJ2-3; weak D call: TRBD1 (5 bases). The receptor's source is a woman aged 50 to 65 with COVID-19, enrolled during active disease. The CDR3 reads CASRQGVGQTDTQYF. CDR3 in DNA: TGTGCCAGCAGACAAGGGGTGGGTCAAACAGATACGCAGTATTTT.